The clone carrying this T cell receptor (beta chain) was found many times. Antigen unknown. The time point here: newly diagnosed GD, antithyroid drugs for less than 3 months. From RNA extracted from PBMCs, the TCR library was made. In building TCR beta libraries, iRepertoire HTBI primers were used together with Arm-PCR of CDR3 regions. TCRdb reprocessed the multiplex PCR reads with MiXCR, giving one entry per CDR3 protein. The table includes about 430,000 distinct CDR3 sequences, about 15% detected once. Germline V gene data show CDR1 as SGHVS and CDR2 as FQNEAQ. The V end was cut by 5 bases, the J end by 4 bases, with 10 bases between. This CDR3 has 13 amino acids. This sample is part of a study of regulatory T cells in long-lasting Graves disease. General observations from the study: Less diverse TCR repertoires were seen in persistent Graves' patients than in newly diagnosed ones.

This same sample was also taken into another study, of T cells in Graves' hyperthyroidism and ophthalmopathy.

This chain connects TRBV7-8 to TRBJ2-3; D not resolved. Sequenced here: peripheral blood mononuclear cells (PBMCs), sampled at new diagnosis, from a patient treated with antithyroid drugs. This sequence was found in a woman aged 40 to 50 with Graves disease. CDR3 DNA sequence: TGTGCCAGCAGCATCCCGAGACCAGATACGCAGTATTTT. Translation: CASSIPRPDTQYF.